The 26 T cell receptor beta chains below all came from one sample that was sequenced in a study of blood T cell repertoires in COVID-19. Clones were read by immunoSEQ multiplex PCR, and TCRdb kept only the in-frame ones, dropping some. The repertoire holds a few hundred thousand clones, roughly 84% seen once, with less than 20% in the top ten. Sequencing input: peripheral blood. These receptors came from a woman older than 75 with active or convalescent COVID-19.

The chain carries TRBV18 and TRBJ2-5; D ambiguous. The V gene lost 6 bases and the J gene lost 2 bases, with 7 bases spanning the gap. Germline CDR1 is KGHSH and CDR2 is LQKENI. This CDR3 is 12 amino acids long. The CDR3 spells CASSPIQETQYF. The CDR3 DNA is TGTGCCAGCTCTCCAATACAAGAGACCCAGTACTTC.

This clone was counted a single time. The chain employs TRBV3-1 (or the pseudogene TRBV3-2) and TRBJ2-3, with a tentative D call TRBD1 (5 bases). Germline CDR1 and CDR2: LGHDT and YNNKEL (reference sequence). Trimming removed 6 bases at V and 2 bases at J, with 18 bases between. This CDR3 is 16 amino acids long. In DNA form, the CDR3 reads TGTGCCAGCAGTATTTTAGCAGGGCACGCCACAGATACGCAGTATTTT. Translated, it gives CASSILAGHATDTQYF.

The chain is built from TRBV3-1 (or the pseudogene TRBV3-2) and TRBJ1-2, with D maybe TRBD1 (6 bases). V was clipped by 6 bases and J by 4 bases, with 18 bases between them. Germline assignment: CDR1 LGHDT and CDR2 YNNKEL (reference sequence). The length of the CDR3 is 15 residues. CDR3 nucleotide sequence: TGTGCCAGCAGGCGAGATGGGGGCAAGAGCTATGGCTACACCTTC. It yields the protein CASRRDGGKSYGYTF.

This clone has just a few counts. J is TRBJ1-4 and V is TRBV30; 8 bases line up with TRBD1. Losses at the gene ends were 2 bases for V and 11 bases for J; bases not matched to a gene: 13. Germline V gene lookup returns CDR1 GTSNPN and CDR2 SVGIG (reference sequence). This CDR3 has 15 amino acids. DNA of the CDR3: TGTGCCTGGAGTCTCGGACCCCAGGGACAGGATAAACTGTTTTTT. It specifies CAWSLGPQGQDKLFF.

The rearrangement links TRBV7-8 to TRBJ2-1; 8 bases are a match to TRBD1. Germline trimming cut 6 bases from V and 6 bases from J; bases unmatched to any gene: 4. Germline-derived CDR1 and CDR2 are SGHVS and FQNEAQ. The CDR3 is 13 amino acids. The CDR3 region has the DNA TGTGCCAGCAGGCCCAGGGGGCCCAATGAGCAGTTCTTC. The encoded protein is CASRPRGPNEQFF.

This clone was counted only a few times. CDR3 loop: CASSLAPGSIQPQHF. CDR3 DNA: TGCGCCAGCAGCTTGGCGCCGGGTTCGATCCAGCCCCAGCATTTT. The gene calls are TRBV5-1 and TRBJ1-5; no definite D call. V shed 0 bases and J shed 7 bases, with 14 bases lying between them. CDR1 is SGHRS, CDR2 YFSETQ, per germline. The CDR3 has 15 residues.

This clone was counted once. V usage is TRBV27 and J usage is TRBJ2-7, with 12 nucleotides matching TRBD2. V was clipped by 6 bases and J by 3 bases; unmatched bases: 0. The CDR3 extends over 13 amino acids. The V gene's germline CDR1 is MNHEY and CDR2 SMNVEV (reference sequence). CDR3 bases: TGTGCCAGCAGGACTAGCGGGGGCTACGAGCAGTACTTC. Its translation is CASRTSGGYEQYF.

This chain links TRBV18 with TRBJ2-1, with D tentatively TRBD2 (6 bases). This CDR3 is 15 amino acids long. Germline V gives CDR1 KGHSH, CDR2 LQKENI. Trimming removed 0 bases from V and 8 bases from J, with 14 bases in between. DNA for the CDR3: TGTGCCAGCTCACCACCCGGAGGGTTCCTGGATGAGCAGTTCTTC. Translating it yields CASSPPGGFLDEQFF.

This clone appeared once. The CDR3 sequence: CASSLGLAGTYEQYF. CDR3 nucleotides: TGTGCCAGCAGCCTGGGACTAGCGGGCACCTACGAGCAGTACTTC. V and J are TRBV5-4 and TRBJ2-7; TRBD2 agrees at 12 bases. Germline V gene lookup returns CDR1 SGHNT and CDR2 YYREEE (reference sequence). Trimming removed 4 bases from V and 2 bases from J; junction bases left unmatched: 4. The CDR3 has 15 amino acids.

The V and J genes are TRBV5-8 and TRBJ2-5, with a tentative D call TRBD1 (6 bases). Per the germline V gene, CDR1 is SGHTS and CDR2 is YDEGEE. The CDR3 extends over 17 amino acids. The ends were cut back, 2 bases at V and 3 bases at J, with 20 bases in the middle. CDR3 DNA: TGTGCCAGCAGCTTTTCGTCGACGACAGGCCAAAAAGAGACCCAGTACTTC. Its protein is CASSFSSTTGQKETQYF.

This clone came up once. The rearrangement uses TRBV7-3 and TRBJ2-5; 13 bases agree with TRBD2. The junction had 6 bases not matched to a gene; V was cut back by 4 bases and J by 4 bases. The CDR3 extends over 16 amino acids. Germline loops: CDR1 SGHTA, CDR2 FQGTGA. The CDR3 reads CASSSLAGGGPETQYF. CDR3 sequence (DNA): TGTGCCAGCAGCTCACTAGCGGGAGGGGGGCCAGAGACCCAGTACTTC.

The chain has TRBV13 and TRBJ1-1, with D unresolved. V was trimmed by 5 bases and J by 7 bases, leaving 11 bases between them. Germline lookup yields CDR1 PRHDT and CDR2 FYEKMQ (reference sequence). The CDR3 has 12 residues. This chain's CDR3 is CASSRERNEAFF. The CDR3 nucleotides are TGTGCCAGCAGCCGGGAGAGAAATGAAGCTTTCTTT.

CDR3 sequence (DNA): TGTGCCATCAGTGAGAATCTAGCGGGGTACAATGAGCAGTTCTTC. Its translation is CAISENLAGYNEQFF. The chain carries TRBV10-3 and TRBJ2-1; 9 bases line up with TRBD2. The CDR3 is 15 amino acids. The V gene end was trimmed by 2 bases and the J gene end by 4 bases; junction bases not matched to a gene: 3. From germline, CDR1 is ENHRY and CDR2 SYGVKD.

This clone showed up just once. The chain combines TRBV5-1 with TRBJ2-1; 11 positions agree with TRBD2. Trimming removed 3 bases from V and 7 bases from J; junction bases left unmatched: 9. CDR3 length equals 16 residues. Germline CDR1 is SGHRS and CDR2 is YFSETQ. The CDR3 loop is CASSSYTGTSGNEQFF. As DNA, the CDR3 is TGCGCCAGCAGCTCCTACACCGGGACTAGCGGTAATGAGCAGTTCTTC. The full variable domain, rest sourced from reference TRBV5-1 and TRBJ2-1, is KAGVTQTPRYLIKTRGQQVTLSCSPISGHRSVSWYQQTPGQGLQFLFEYFSETQRNKGNFPGRFSGRQFSNSRSEMNVSTLELGDSALYLCASSSYTGTSGNEQFFGPGTRLTVL.

This chain links TRBV7-8 with TRBJ1-1; D call uncertain. There are 12 residues in the CDR3. Trimming stripped 3 bases from V and 11 bases from J, with 13 bases between. Germline CDR1 SGHVS, CDR2 FQNEAQ. The CDR3 sequence is CASSFPTSEAFF. CDR3 coding DNA: TGTGCCAGCAGCTTCCCCACCTCGGAGGCTTTCTTT.

The gene calls are TRBV29-1 and TRBJ2-3; D is perhaps TRBD1 (5 bases). CDR1 and CDR2 from the germline V gene are SQVTM and ANQGSEA. This CDR3 is 14 amino acids long. Trimming stripped 4 bases from V and 0 bases from J, with 11 bases between. The CDR3 region has the DNA TGCAGCGTTGGGGTCAGGGTGAGCACAGATACGCAGTATTTT. Translation gives CSVGVRVSTDTQYF.

The rearrangement links TRBV6-5 to TRBJ1-5, with D possibly TRBD1 on 5 matching bases. This CDR3 is built from 14 residues. Trimming stripped 4 bases from V and 3 bases from J, with 10 bases between. The germline gives CDR1 MNHEY, CDR2 SVGAGI. The CDR3 sequence: CASSFDRDNQPQHF. The CDR3 bases are TGTGCCAGCAGTTTCGACAGAGACAATCAGCCCCAGCATTTT.

This chain uses TRBV6-5 with TRBJ1-5; D is possibly TRBD1 (5 bases). The CDR3 is 15 residues long. Germline V gives CDR1 MNHEY, CDR2 SVGAGI. Trimming shortened V by 6 bases and J by 0 bases, and 12 bases separated the two germline ends. CDR3 region: CASSGQGYSNQPQHF. The CDR3 DNA reads as TGTGCCAGCAGCGGACAAGGCTATAGCAATCAGCCCCAGCATTTT.

The V gene is TRBV7-9, the J gene TRBJ2-1; TRBD2 matches at 9 bases. Germline CDR1 is SEHNR and CDR2 is FQNEAQ (reference sequence). This CDR3 has 17 residues. The V and J ends lost 1 base and 0 bases, in that order; junction bases with no gene match: 4. The CDR3 here is CASSLGVSGGSYNEQFF. The CDR3 DNA reads as TGTGCCAGCAGCTTAGGGGTTAGCGGGGGCTCCTACAATGAGCAGTTCTTC.

The CDR3 region has the DNA TGTGCCAGCAGTGAAGGACTAGCGGGAAGAAGATCGATGGAGTTCTTC. Translating it yields CASSEGLAGRRSMEFF. The chain is built from TRBV6-1 and TRBJ2-1; 11 bases match TRBD2. CDR1 and CDR2 (germline): MNHNS, SASEGT. The CDR3 consists of 16 residues. The V segment lost 1 base and the J segment 14 bases; nucleotides outside the gene matches: 13.

The J gene is TRBJ2-7, the V gene TRBV11-2, with 9 bases identical to TRBD1. V was clipped by 5 bases and J by 3 bases; unmatched bases: 8. Germline V gene sequence: CDR1 SGHAT, CDR2 FQNNGV. This CDR3 has 15 residues. In nucleotides, the CDR3 is TGTGCCAGCAGCCCCCGGGACAGGGCCCTCTACGAGCAGTACTTC. Its translation: CASSPRDRALYEQYF.

The chain joins TRBV11-3 to TRBJ2-4, with TRBD2 identical over 10 bases. CDR1 and CDR2 from the germline V gene are SGHNT and YENEEA. This CDR3 spans 15 amino acids. Germline trimming cut 5 bases from V and 6 bases from J; bases unmatched to any gene: 7. The CDR3 spells CASSPRRTSGNIQYF. As DNA, the CDR3 is TGTGCCAGCAGCCCGAGGCGGACTAGCGGAAACATTCAGTACTTC.

CDR3 region: CASSQDPGHSNQPQHF. The DNA for the CDR3 is TGCGCCAGCAGCCAAGACCCCGGACACAGCAATCAGCCCCAGCATTTT. The rearrangement uses TRBV4-3 and TRBJ1-5, with D perhaps TRBD1 (5 bases). Deletions cut 0 bases from V and 1 base from J, with 10 bases between. The CDR3 spans 16 residues. Germline V lookup: CDR1 LGHNA, CDR2 YSLEER.

This chain links TRBV20-1 with TRBJ2-7; D remains ambiguous. There are 11 residues in the CDR3. Trimming pared 4 bases from V and 1 base from J, leaving 5 bases between. The germline V gene encodes CDR1 DFQATT and CDR2 SNEGSKA (reference sequence). This CDR3 reads CSAIRSYEQYF. The CDR3 region has the DNA TGCAGTGCTATTCGTTCCTACGAGCAGTACTTC.

This chain uses TRBV2 with TRBJ2-1; 7 positions match TRBD2. Trimming removed 11 bases from V and 3 bases from J; junction bases left unmatched: 7. This CDR3 comprises 13 residues. The germline V gene has CDR1 SNHLY and CDR2 FYNNEI. The CDR3 here is CASRAGVYNEQFF. As DNA, the CDR3 is TGTGCCTCCAGGGCGGGGGTCTACAATGAGCAGTTCTTC.

V usage is TRBV9 and J usage is TRBJ2-2, with TRBD1 as a possible D gene (6 bases). Germline lookup yields CDR1 SGDLS and CDR2 YYNGEE. The CDR3 totals 14 residues. V gave up 0 bases and J gave up 5 bases, with 8 bases separating them. CDR3 loop: CASSVGTETGELFF. In DNA, the CDR3 is TGTGCCAGCAGCGTAGGGACAGAAACCGGGGAGCTGTTTTTT.